This T cell receptor (beta chain) comes out of a study of T cells and Merkel cell carcinoma outcomes. With V trimmed by 1 base and J by 4 bases, 3 bases remained unmatched. CDR3 length: 14 residues. The V gene's germline CDR1 is SQVTM and CDR2 ANQGSEA. TCRdb keeps only in-frame clones here, not all; method: immunoSEQ multiplex PCR. The sample has around 4,200 clones; 80% to 95% are singletons. The TCR was taken from a human donor with Merkel cell carcinoma. The material sequenced was tumor tissue from Merkel cell carcinoma. The rearrangement joins TRBV29-1 to TRBJ2-2; 7 nucleotides agree with TRBD1. The CDR3 protein is CSVEAQGSTGELFF. The CDR3 DNA is TGCAGCGTTGAAGCACAGGGGAGCACCGGGGAGCTGTTTTTT.